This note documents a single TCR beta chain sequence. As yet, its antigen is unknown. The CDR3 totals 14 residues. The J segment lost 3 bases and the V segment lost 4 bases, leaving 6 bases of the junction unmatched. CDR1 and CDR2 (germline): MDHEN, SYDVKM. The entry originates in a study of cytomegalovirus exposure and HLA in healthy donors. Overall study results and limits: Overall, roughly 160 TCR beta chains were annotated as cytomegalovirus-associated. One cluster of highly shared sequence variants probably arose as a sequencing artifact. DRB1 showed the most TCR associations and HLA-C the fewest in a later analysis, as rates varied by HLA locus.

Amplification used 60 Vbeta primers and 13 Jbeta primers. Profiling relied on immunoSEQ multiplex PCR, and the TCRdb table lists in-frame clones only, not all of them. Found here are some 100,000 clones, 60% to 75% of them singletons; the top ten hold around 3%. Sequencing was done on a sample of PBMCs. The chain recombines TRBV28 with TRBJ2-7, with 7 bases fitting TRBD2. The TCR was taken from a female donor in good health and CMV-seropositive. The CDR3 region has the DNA TGTGCCAGCAGTTGGGCGGGGGTTATCTACGAGCAGTACTTC. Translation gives CASSWAGVIYEQYF.